Each of the 9 T cell receptor beta chains below was sequenced from the same sample in a study of beta chain features in type 1 diabetes. Expressed TCRB transcripts were sequenced after all isolated RNA was converted to cDNA. Only in-frame clones appear in the TCRdb table, and some are missing; sequencing was by immunoSEQ multiplex PCR. The table lists more than 250,000 clones, approximately 15% of them singletons. Study conclusions and caveats: Shorter TCRB CDR3s, moderately but significantly so, were found in Type 1 diabetes patients in all four CD4+ subsets.

Their cognate antigens are unknown. Source material: naive CD4+ T cells from blood. Every receptor here comes from a man between 25 and 39 years old with type 1 diabetes.

V gene TRBV2 combines with J gene TRBJ2-5, with a tentative D call TRBD2 (6 bases). Germline values: CDR1 SNHLY, CDR2 FYNNEI. Trimming left V 5 bases short and J 0 bases short, with 13 bases between. The length of the CDR3 is 15 residues. The CDR3 nucleotides read TGTGCCAGCAGTTCTCCCGGACTAAACCAAGAGACCCAGTACTTC. Translated: CASSSPGLNQETQYF. The variable domain in full, completed from reference TRBV2 and TRBJ2-5, reads EPEVTQTPSHQVTQMGQEVILRCVPISNHLYFYWYRQILGQKVEFLVSFYNNEISEKSEIFDDQFSVERPDGSNFTLKIRSTKLEDSAMYFCASSSPGLNQETQYFGPGTRLLVL.

The J gene is TRBJ1-2, the V gene TRBV7-8; D not resolved. CDR3 length: 15 residues. Trimming took off 5 bases at V and 8 bases at J, with 21 bases between the two ends. Germline V gives CDR1 SGHVS, CDR2 FQNEAQ. The CDR3 DNA sequence: TGTGCCAGCAGCGATATTGGTCGGGTCTCGAAGGGCTACACCTTC. Translated: CASSDIGRVSKGYTF. Supplemented by reference TRBV7-8 and TRBJ1-2, the full variable domain reads GAGVSQSPRYKVAKRGQDVALRCDPISGHVSLFWYQQALGQGPEFLTYFQNEAQLDKSGLPSDRFFAERPEGSVSTLKIQRTQQEDSAVYLCASSDIGRVSKGYTFGSGTRLTVV.

Only a few counts were recorded for this clone. The CDR3 bases are TGTGCCAGTCACTTGACAGGGGGGGACATTCAGTACTTC. As protein: CASHLTGGDIQYF. This chain joins TRBV18 and TRBJ2-4; 9 bases are a match to TRBD1. CDR3 size: 13 residues. The ends lost 9 bases at V and 8 bases at J; junction bases unmatched: 8. CDR1 and CDR2 from the germline V gene are KGHSH and LQKENI.

This rearrangement joins TRBV7-9 to TRBJ2-7, with D unclear. From germline, CDR1 is SEHNR and CDR2 FQNEAQ (reference sequence). This CDR3 spans 14 amino acids. V was trimmed by 5 bases and J by 2 bases, leaving 13 bases between them. In DNA form, the CDR3 reads TGTGCCAGCAGCCCCGGTACTACTGCCTACGAGCAGTACTTC. Translated: CASSPGTTAYEQYF.

This clone showed up just once. This chain uses TRBV7-6 with TRBJ2-5; 11 nucleotides agree with TRBD2. Germline CDR1 is SGHVS and CDR2 is FNYEAQ. V trimming: 5 bases; J trimming: 5 bases; junction bases outside the gene matches: 10. The CDR3 extends over 16 amino acids. In nucleotides, the CDR3 is TGTGCCAGCAGCCTACGTAGCGGGAGGGCCTCGGAGACCCAGTACTTC. Its translation: CASSLRSGRASETQYF.

The rearrangement joins TRBV28 to TRBJ1-2; TRBD1 aligns across 9 bases. V trimming: 6 bases; J trimming: 4 bases; junction bases outside the gene matches: 6. Germline V lookup: CDR1 MDHEN, CDR2 SYDVKM. This CDR3 contains 14 residues. The CDR3: CASSLDRGGYGYTF. CDR3 nucleotides: TGTGCCAGCAGCCTAGACAGGGGGGGCTATGGCTACACCTTC.

This clone was recorded a few times. The V and J genes are TRBV28 and TRBJ2-7, with D possibly matching TRBD2 (6 bases). V shed 8 bases and J shed 1 base, with 12 bases lying between them. Germline CDR1 and CDR2: MDHEN and SYDVKM. The CDR3 sequence is 13 residues long. In DNA, the CDR3 is TGTGCCAGCGCCGGGAGCGGGTCCTACGAGCAGTACTTC. Its protein is CASAGSGSYEQYF.

The V call is TRBV27, the J call TRBJ2-2; D remains ambiguous. Looked up from germline, CDR1 is MNHEY and CDR2 is SMNVEV (reference sequence). V was clipped by 8 bases and J by 4 bases, with 8 bases between them. CDR3 length: 12 amino acids. The CDR3 region is CASQNVTGELFF. CDR3 DNA: TGTGCCAGCCAAAATGTCACCGGGGAGCTGTTTTTT.

The chain is built from TRBV27 and TRBJ2-3; a weak D match, TRBD1 (6 bases). This CDR3 region has 15 residues. Trimming removed 5 bases from V and 5 bases from J, with 17 bases in between. Germline V gives CDR1 MNHEY, CDR2 SMNVEV (reference sequence). In DNA, the CDR3 is TGTGCCAGCAGTCCCCGGGATACACAGGGAGATACGCAGTATTTT. Translating it yields CASSPRDTQGDTQYF.